This TCR beta chain was recorded in a study of T cell changes during pregnancy in multiple sclerosis. Method: immunoSEQ multiplex PCR; TCRdb's copy keeps in-frame clones and lacks some. The sample lists 45,000 to 55,000 clones, about 92% occurring once. The origin of this receptor is a female donor in good health, enrolled as a control in a pregnancy study. The sequencing here drew on CD4+ T cells from peripheral blood mononuclear cells, taken in the second trimester of pregnancy.

CDR3 DNA: TGCAGCGTTGCCCCCAGACTAGCGGGGGACTACTACGAGCAGTACTTC. Its translation: CSVAPRLAGDYYEQYF. The chain has TRBV29-1 and TRBJ2-7; 12 bases align to TRBD2. The germline V gene encodes CDR1 SQVTM and CDR2 ANQGSEA. Germline trimming cut 4 bases from V and 3 bases from J; bases unmatched to any gene: 10. The CDR3 sequence is 16 residues long.